This TCR beta chain stems from a study of T-cell reconstitution after alpha-beta-depleted transplantation in children. Comments on this clonotype: The target antigen is unknown.

The study, taken as a whole, reports: The origin of high day-60 TCRbeta diversity in some patients lay in surviving recipient T cells and thymic progenitors. Alpha-beta T cells about two months after transplant reportedly derived from several hundred expanded graft clones. T-cell counts and diversity were attributed mostly to newly produced T cells one year after transplant.

Researchers prepared the TCRbeta library using unique molecular identifiers, the study reports. TCRdb recomputed calls from the PCR reads with MiXCR, one row per CDR3 protein. This repertoire shows about 980,000 distinct CDR3 sequences, 25% to 35% found once; its top ten account for about 28%. In germline, CDR1 is SGHRS, CDR2 YFSETQ. V was shortened by 1 base and J by 6 bases, with 23 bases between the two germline ends. There are 17 residues in the CDR3. The clonotype comes from a boy younger than two who had a stem cell transplant for SCID, so the T cells may come from the graft donor. The rearrangement links TRBV5-1 to TRBJ2-7; tentative D call: TRBD1 (6 bases). Source: PBMCs, mostly from graft donor cells, taken 360 days after TCRalphabeta/CD19-depleted stem cell transplant. CDR3 residues: CASSLPRFGQSPGEQYF. The CDR3 region has the DNA TGCGCCAGCAGCTTGCCGCGCTTCGGACAGTCCCCGGGCGAGCAGTACTTC.